This T cell receptor beta chain came from a study of T cell responses to AZD1222 COVID-19 vaccine (dated by TCRdb to the early 2020s). With respect to the entire study: AZD1222 recipients given second doses at about 4 weeks or at about 12 weeks were pooled, since spike-specific TCR depth and breadth were not found to differ between the two schedules. TCR sequencing covered over 230 trial participants: approximately 200 given two doses of AZD1222 and around 25 given two doses of MenACWY control vaccine. Trial participants were enrolled by age into 18-55, 56-69 and 70-plus year subgroups, with about 150, 27 and 61 TCR-sequenced participants respectively. Overall results and qualifications from the work: Participants were mostly white British and included more females than males, and it was suggested by the authors that clonal diversity may have been underestimated. Conclusions about previously exposed vaccinees are limited, since just 5 to 7 AZD1222 recipients were seropositive for SARS-CoV-2 at baseline. The 56-69-year group was small, and its depth increase did not reach significance, likely because of low power. A significant rise in spike-specific TCR breadth and depth was observed after two AZD1222 doses relative to day 0 and relative to MenACWY recipients. Epitopes outside the regions mutated in the B.1.351 and B.1.1.7 variants were reportedly recognized by nearly half of the unique spike-specific TCRs. CD4 TCRs associated with the vaccine covered the entire spike protein, and the dominant responses were in regions 160-218 and 743-854. No day 14 peak-response samples were available, so repertoires were characterized only after the peak T cell response.

Remarks on this clone: Its antigen is not yet known. No much larger clone is present one base from it, and per-base qualities are unavailable.

The CDR3 regions of human TCRbeta chains were analyzed by immunosequencing. In the original analysis: TCRs in the repertoires were matched against a reference library of SARS-CoV-2-specific TCRs that had been generated with the MIRA antigen-specificity platform. Breadth was defined as the fraction of unique TCRs that were SARS-CoV-2-associated. Depth was defined as the fraction of total T cells that were SARS-CoV-2-associated. Each spike-specific TCR was assigned to its reactive spike region and to a CD4 or CD8 class using the MIRA data. Log10-transformed breadth and depth values were compared by one-way ANOVA with Sidak's multiple comparisons tests. Sourced from immuneACCESS, this table was stored by TCRdb with only in-frame sequences that have V and J called. A share of the clones is absent; for the studies checked, an unresolved V gene accounts for under half, and the remainder has no known explanation. That table furnishes V, J and clone size, whereas the DNA furnished D and trimming. This sample is represented by some 90,000 clones; approximately 86% of them were singletons. Together, the top ten hold over 7.5% of the sample.

The sample's time point label is to be understood as: baseline before first vaccination. Vaccinee samples came from UK trials COV001 and COV002, including a single-blind randomized controlled phase 2/3 trial of AZD1222 (ChAdOx1 nCoV-19) in healthy adults. Trial participant PBMC samples were collected at day 0 and day 28 after the second dose for TCRbeta chain sequencing. V trim: 3 bases; J trim: 1 base; unmatched bases: 6. Looking up the germline V gene yields CDR1 SGDLS and CDR2 YYNGEE. The CDR3, cysteine through phenylalanine, is 16 amino acids long. Here the CDR3 DNA is all that survives: 48 bases in frame from base 1.

Recombination connected TRBV9 to TRBJ1-2, and TRBD1 aligns with 10 junction nucleotides. The clonotype was recovered from an adult in good health. Sequencing used peripheral blood, obtained on day 0 of AZD1222 vaccination. CDR3 sequence: CASSATGGWGNYGYTF. At the DNA level, the sequence is TGTGCCAGCAGCGCGACAGGGGGCTGGGGTAACTATGGCTACACCTTC.